This is a list of T cell receptor beta chains from one sample in a study of shared clonotypes between healthy human individuals. Data came from immunoSEQ multiplex PCR; TCRdb stores just in-frame clones and leaves some out. The sample yields around 1,000,000 clones, approximately 77% seen once. Sequenced material: memory CD4+ T cells from PBMCs. Source of these receptors: a man younger than 35 in good health. Some clones in this sample may be carry-over from other donors' samples. CDR3s include the opening cysteine and the closing phenylalanine or tryptophan. D genes are given only for firm matches. Not all rows give a size; the values are once, few, many and, for expanded clones, a class.

TRBV5-1	-	-	TRBJ1-3	TGCGCCAGCAGCCAAATGGCCGGGACCTCTGGAAACACCATATATTTT	CASSQMAGTSGNTIYF
TRBV18	-	-	TRBJ2-2	TGTGCCAGCTCATCCATTCCGAACACCGGGGAGCTGTTTTTT	CASSSIPNTGELFF
TRBV5-1	-	once	TRBJ2-1	TGCGCCAGCAGCTTGATAGCGGCAACCCCGGGTGAGCAGTTCTTC	CASSLIAATPGEQFF
TRBV5-4	TRBD1	once	TRBJ2-7	TGTGCCAGCAGCTTGGGGGACAGGAGCTCCTACGAGCAGTACTTC	CASSLGDRSSYEQYF
TRBV18	TRBD1	few	TRBJ1-3	TGTGCCAGCTCACCATCCGGGACAGCTGGAAACACCATATATTTT	CASSPSGTAGNTIYF
TRBV4-3	TRBD1	-	TRBJ1-4	TGCGCCAGCAGCCAAGATTGGGACAGGGGACTTAATGAAAAACTGTTTTTT	CASSQDWDRGLNEKLFF
TRBV20-1	-	-	TRBJ2-1	TGCAGTGCTGAAAGGGGTAATGAGCAGTTCTTC	CSAERGNEQFF
TRBV10-3	-	-	TRBJ1-3	TGTGCCATCGCACCCGCCTCTGGAAACACCATATATTTT	CAIAPASGNTIYF
TRBV18	-	-	TRBJ2-7	TGTGCCAGCTCACCAAGCCCAGGCAGGCCCTACGAGCAGTACTTC	CASSPSPGRPYEQYF
TRBV28	TRBD1	once	TRBJ2-7	TGTGCCAGCAGGTTACAGGGGGCGTCTACCTACGAGCAGTACTTC	CASRLQGASTYEQYF
TRBV19	TRBD1	-	TRBJ2-7	TGTGCCAGTAAGGCAGGGGGCGACTCCTACGAGCAGTACTTC	CASKAGGDSYEQYF
TRBV19	-	-	TRBJ2-1	TGTGCCAGTAGTTTAGGGGACCCCTCCTACAATGAGCAGTTCTTC	CASSLGDPSYNEQFF
TRBV6-4	TRBD1	-	TRBJ2-2	TGTGCCAGCAGCCGGGACAGGGTCGGTAGTTCTACCGGGGAGCTGTTTTTT	CASSRDRVGSSTGELFF
TRBV4-2	-	-	TRBJ1-5	TGTGCCAGCAGCCAATATGGAGGGAAGATTAATCAGCCCCAGCATTTT	CASSQYGGKINQPQHF
TRBV5-1	TRBD2	-	TRBJ2-6	TGCGCCAGCAGCTTGGTAGCGGGGACTGGGGCCAACGTCCTGACTTTC	CASSLVAGTGANVLTF
TRBV27	-	-	TRBJ2-6	TGTGCCAGCAGTTTATCTGTTCCTGGGGCCAACGTCCTGACTTTC	CASSLSVPGANVLTF
TRBV5-1	TRBD1	-	TRBJ1-2	TGCGCCAGCAGCTTGGGACAGGGAAGGAATGGCTACACCTTC	CASSLGQGRNGYTF
TRBV7-2	-	once	TRBJ1-2	TGTGCCAGCAGCTTATACCAGGGACGTGGCTACACCTTC	CASSLYQGRGYTF
TRBV28	-	-	TRBJ2-3	TGTGCCAGCAGCCAGCCCCTCTCCGCACTGGGAAGTACGCAGTATTTT	CASSQPLSALGSTQYF
TRBV7-2	TRBD1	-	TRBJ1-2	TGTGCCAGCAGCTTAGGAGGGGACAGGGACAGGGGACATGGCTACACCTTC	CASSLGGDRDRGHGYTF
TRBV29-1	TRBD2	-	TRBJ2-1	TGCAGCGTGGGGGGGATACTAGCGGGAGTTCTTGAGCAGTTCTTC	CSVGGILAGVLEQFF
TRBV4-2	TRBD1	-	TRBJ1-5	TGTGCCAGCAGCCAAGCCCCGGGACAGGGAGGTTTAGATCAGCCCCAGCATTTT	CASSQAPGQGGLDQPQHF
TRBV11-2	-	few	TRBJ2-3	TGTGCCAGCAGCTTATCGTATGGGAGTTCCACAGATACGCAGTATTTT	CASSLSYGSSTDTQYF
TRBV28	-	-	TRBJ2-1	TGTGCCGGCAGTTTACAGGCTGAGCAGTTCTTC	CAGSLQAEQFF
TRBV7-8	TRBD2	few	TRBJ2-3	TGTGCCAGCAGCTGGGGACTAGCGGGGGGGAGCACAGATACGCAGTATTTT	CASSWGLAGGSTDTQYF
TRBV28	-	-	TRBJ1-1	TGTGCCAGCAGTTTAATCGGGCAGAGGAACACTGAAGCTTTCTTT	CASSLIGQRNTEAFF
TRBV5-4	-	-	TRBJ2-2	TGTGCCAGCAGCCCGACCGGGGCTGGACCCACCGGGGAGCTGTTTTTT	CASSPTGAGPTGELFF
TRBV9	-	-	TRBJ2-7	TGTGCCAGCAGCGTAGGTCACGACAGTACTTACGAGCAGTACTTC	CASSVGHDSTYEQYF
TRBV7-3	-	once	TRBJ2-5	TGTGCCAGCAGCTCCCAGTCGGAGCAAGAGACCCAGTACTTC	CASSSQSEQETQYF
TRBV5-1	TRBD1	-	TRBJ1-1	TGCGCCAGCAGCGATGGACAGGGTAGGAACACTGAAGCTTTCTTT	CASSDGQGRNTEAFF
TRBV7-6	-	-	TRBJ1-1	TGTGCCAGCAGCTTAGGGTTCGGCAGGGGGAACACTGAAGCTTTCTTT	CASSLGFGRGNTEAFF
TRBV9	TRBD2	-	TRBJ2-7	TGTGCCAGCAGCGCCGGACTAGCGGGCTCCTACGAGCAGTACTTC	CASSAGLAGSYEQYF
TRBV25-1	TRBD1	-	TRBJ2-7	TGTGCCAGCAGGGGCGGGACAGGTACCTACGAGCAGTACTTC	CASRGGTGTYEQYF
TRBV28	TRBD1	-	TRBJ1-2	TGTGCCAGCAGTTTATCAGGGGGCGGCTACACCTTC	CASSLSGGGYTF
TRBV28	TRBD1	-	TRBJ1-1	TGTGCCAGCAGTTTTCTTGGACAGGGCACCTTTGCGCGTCGGGGCACTGAAGCTTTCTTT	CASSFLGQGTFARRGTEAFF
TRBV10-3	-	few	TRBJ2-7	TGTGCCATCAGTGAGTCTAGGTCAGGGGAGTACTTC	CAISESRSGEYF
TRBV5-1	TRBD2	-	TRBJ2-2	TGCGCCAGCAGCTTGGTAACGGGAGGGCCGGCCGGGGAGCTGTTTTTT	CASSLVTGGPAGELFF
TRBV28	TRBD2	-	TRBJ2-7	TGTGCCAGCAGTCGAGGACTAGCGGGAGTCTACGAGCAGTACTTC	CASSRGLAGVYEQYF
TRBV5-5	-	-	TRBJ1-4	TGTGCCAGCAGCTTGGGATCGGTGGGTAATGAAAAACTGTTTTTT	CASSLGSVGNEKLFF